This entry concerns a single TCR beta chain. The sample belongs to a study of T-cell reconstitution after alpha-beta-depleted transplantation in children. The TCRbeta library was prepared with unique molecular identifiers. TCRdb ran MiXCR on the PCR reads and lists one entry per CDR3 protein. The top ten hold approximately 2.3% of the sample, which has about 500,000 distinct CDR3 sequences, approximately 32% seen once. This CDR3 spans 18 amino acids. The germline CDR1 and CDR2 sequences are SQVTM and ANQGSEA. The germline V and J ends were trimmed by 4 bases and 0 bases, with 22 bases remaining between them.

This specimen was PBMCs from the stem cell graft donor, taken from the stem cell graft. This sequence joins TRBV29-1 and TRBJ1-3, with D unclear. The source of this sequence is a human donor who donated a stem cell graft to a child with aplastic anemia. The CDR3 DNA reads TGCAGCGTTGTGCCCGACTTCGGAGGTACGAACTCTGGAAACACCATATATTTT. It translates to CSVVPDFGGTNSGNTIYF.